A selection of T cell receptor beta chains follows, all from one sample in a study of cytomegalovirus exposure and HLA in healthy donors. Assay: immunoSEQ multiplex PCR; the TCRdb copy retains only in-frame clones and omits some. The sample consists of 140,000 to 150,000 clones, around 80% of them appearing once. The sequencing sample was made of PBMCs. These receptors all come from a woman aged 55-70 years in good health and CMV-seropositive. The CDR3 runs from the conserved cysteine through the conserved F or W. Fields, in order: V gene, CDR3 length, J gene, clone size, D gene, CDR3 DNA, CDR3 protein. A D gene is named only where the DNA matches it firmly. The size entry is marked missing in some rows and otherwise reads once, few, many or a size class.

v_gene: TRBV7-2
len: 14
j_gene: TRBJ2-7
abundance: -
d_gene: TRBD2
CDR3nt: TGTGCCAGCAGCCCAGGTCGGGGGGCCTACGAGCAGTACTTC
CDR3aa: CASSPGRGAYEQYF

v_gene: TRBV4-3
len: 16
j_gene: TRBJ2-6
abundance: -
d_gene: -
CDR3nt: TGCGCCAGCAGCCTAACCACAGGGACTGGGGCCAACGTCCTGACTTTC
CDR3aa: CASSLTTGTGANVLTF

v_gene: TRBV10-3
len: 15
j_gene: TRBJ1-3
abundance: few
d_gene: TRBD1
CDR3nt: TGTGCCATCAGCGGGGCAGGGGGCGGTGGAAACACCATATATTTT
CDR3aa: CAISGAGGGGNTIYF

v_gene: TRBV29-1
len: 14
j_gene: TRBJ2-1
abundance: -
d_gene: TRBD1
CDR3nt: TGCAGCGTTGGCCCCCGACAGGGGGCCGGTGAGCAGTTCTTC
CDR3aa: CSVGPRQGAGEQFF

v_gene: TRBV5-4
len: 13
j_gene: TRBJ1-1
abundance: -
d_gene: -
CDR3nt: TGTGCCAGCAGCTTGCCGAGTGAATCTGAAGCTTTCTTT
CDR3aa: CASSLPSESEAFF

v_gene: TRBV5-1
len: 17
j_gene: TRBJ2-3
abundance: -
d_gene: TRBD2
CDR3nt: TGCGCCAGCAGCTTGGGGGTAGCGGGAGGGCATCAAGATACGCAGTATTTT
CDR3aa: CASSLGVAGGHQDTQYF

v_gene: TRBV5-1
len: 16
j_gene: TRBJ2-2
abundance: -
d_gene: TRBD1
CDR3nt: TGCGCCAGCAGCTTTTCGGGACAGGGAGGTACCGGGGAGCTGTTTTTT
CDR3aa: CASSFSGQGGTGELFF

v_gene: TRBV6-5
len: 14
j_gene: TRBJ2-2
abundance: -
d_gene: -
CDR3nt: TGTGCCACCCGCGAATCCAGGGACACCGGGGAGCTGTTTTTT
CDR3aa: CATRESRDTGELFF

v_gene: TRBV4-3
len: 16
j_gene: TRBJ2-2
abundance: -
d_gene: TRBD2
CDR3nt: TGCGCCAGCAGCCAAGGAGCGGGAGTTAACACCGGGGAGCTGTTTTTT
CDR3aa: CASSQGAGVNTGELFF

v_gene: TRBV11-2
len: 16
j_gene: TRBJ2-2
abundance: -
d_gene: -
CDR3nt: TGTGCCAGCAGCTTAGATTGGGGGCTCAACACCGGGGAGCTGTTTTTT
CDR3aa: CASSLDWGLNTGELFF

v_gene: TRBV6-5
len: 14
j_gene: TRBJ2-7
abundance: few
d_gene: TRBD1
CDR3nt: TGTGCCAGCAGCCCCGGACAGGGTAGTTACGAGCAGTACTTC
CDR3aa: CASSPGQGSYEQYF

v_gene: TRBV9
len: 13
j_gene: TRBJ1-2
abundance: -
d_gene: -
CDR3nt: TGTGCCAGCAGCGTAGGGAGTCGCTATGGCTACACCTTC
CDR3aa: CASSVGSRYGYTF

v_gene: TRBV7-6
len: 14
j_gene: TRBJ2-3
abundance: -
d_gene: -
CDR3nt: TGTGCCAGCAGCTTAGTAGGGGAGGCAGATACGCAGTATTTT
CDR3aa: CASSLVGEADTQYF

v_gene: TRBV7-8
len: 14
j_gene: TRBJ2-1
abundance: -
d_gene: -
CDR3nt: TGTGCCAGCAGCTCGACTACCATCTACAATGAGCAGTTCTTC
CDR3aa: CASSSTTIYNEQFF

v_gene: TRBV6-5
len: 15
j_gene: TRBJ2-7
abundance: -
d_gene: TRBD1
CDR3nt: TGTGCCAGCAGCCGAGGACAGGGCAACTCCTACGAGCAGTACTTC
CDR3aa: CASSRGQGNSYEQYF

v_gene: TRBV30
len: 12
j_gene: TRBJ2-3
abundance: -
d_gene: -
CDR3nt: TGTGCCTGGGGGACTAGCACAGATACGCAGTATTTT
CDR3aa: CAWGTSTDTQYF

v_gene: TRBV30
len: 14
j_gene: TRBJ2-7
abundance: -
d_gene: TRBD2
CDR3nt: TGTGCCTGGAGTGTAGCGGGGCCCGGGTACGAGCAGTACTTC
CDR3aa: CAWSVAGPGYEQYF

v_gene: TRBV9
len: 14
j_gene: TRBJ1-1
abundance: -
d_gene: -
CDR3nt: TGTGCCAGCAGCCCGTGGACAGTCAACACTGAAGCTTTCTTT
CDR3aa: CASSPWTVNTEAFF

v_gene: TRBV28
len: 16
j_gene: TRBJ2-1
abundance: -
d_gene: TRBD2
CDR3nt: TGTGCCAGCAGTTCCCCTAGCGGTAACTCCTACAATGAGCAGTTCTTC
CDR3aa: CASSSPSGNSYNEQFF

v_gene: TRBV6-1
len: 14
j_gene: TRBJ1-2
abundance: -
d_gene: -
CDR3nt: TGTGCCAGCAGTGAATGGGAAAGCGGCTATGGCTACACCTTC
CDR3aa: CASSEWESGYGYTF

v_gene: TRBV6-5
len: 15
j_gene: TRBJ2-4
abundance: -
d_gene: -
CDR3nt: TGTGCCAGCAGCCCCCTGACTGGAGCCAAAAACATTCAGTACTTC
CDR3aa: CASSPLTGAKNIQYF

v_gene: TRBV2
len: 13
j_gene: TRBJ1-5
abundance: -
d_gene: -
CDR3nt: TGTGCCGCCGCGAGGGCGGATAATCAGCCCCAGCATTTT
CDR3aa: CAAARADNQPQHF

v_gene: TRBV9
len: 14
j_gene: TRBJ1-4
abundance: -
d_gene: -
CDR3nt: TGTGCCAGCAGCCGCAGGGGCGACGGGGAAAAACTGTTTTTT
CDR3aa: CASSRRGDGEKLFF

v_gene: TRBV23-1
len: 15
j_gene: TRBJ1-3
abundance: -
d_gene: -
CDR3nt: TGCGCCAGCTACAGGGCAGGGTCCTCTGGAAACACCATATATTTT
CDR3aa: CASYRAGSSGNTIYF

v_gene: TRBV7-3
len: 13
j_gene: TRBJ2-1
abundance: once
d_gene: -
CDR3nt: TGTGCCAGCAGCCCCCGGACAGACAATGAGCAGTTCTTC
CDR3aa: CASSPRTDNEQFF

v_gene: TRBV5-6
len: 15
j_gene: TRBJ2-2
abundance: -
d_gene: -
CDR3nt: TGTGCCAGCAGCGGTACAGGGCGAGCCACCGGGGAGCTGTTTTTT
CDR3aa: CASSGTGRATGELFF

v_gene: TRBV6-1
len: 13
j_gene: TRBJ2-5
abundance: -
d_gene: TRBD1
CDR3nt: TGTGCCAGCAAGACAGGGGGCGCGGAGACCCAGTACTTC
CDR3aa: CASKTGGAETQYF

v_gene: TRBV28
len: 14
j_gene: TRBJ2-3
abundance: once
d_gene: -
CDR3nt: TGTGCCAGCAGTTCCAGCGGAAGCACAGATACGCAGTATTTT
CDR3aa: CASSSSGSTDTQYF

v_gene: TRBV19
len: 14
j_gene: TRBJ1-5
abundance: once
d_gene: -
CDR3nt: TGTGCCAGTAGTATGTCAGGGTACAATCAGCCCCAGCATTTT
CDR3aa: CASSMSGYNQPQHF

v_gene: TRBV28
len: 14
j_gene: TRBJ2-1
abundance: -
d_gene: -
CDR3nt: TGTGCCAGCAGTTTAGTAGCGCTTGGGGATGAGCAGTTCTTC
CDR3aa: CASSLVALGDEQFF

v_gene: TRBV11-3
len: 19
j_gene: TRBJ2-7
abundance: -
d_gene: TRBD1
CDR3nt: TGTGCCAGCAGCCCCCGTAGATCTCAGGGGGCGGGTCCCTCCTACGAGCAGTACTTC
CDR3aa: CASSPRRSQGAGPSYEQYF

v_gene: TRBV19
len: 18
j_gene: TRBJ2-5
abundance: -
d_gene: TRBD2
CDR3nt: TGTGCCAGTAGTATAGGACTAGCGGGAGAGGGGTACCAAGAGACCCAGTACTTC
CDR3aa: CASSIGLAGEGYQETQYF

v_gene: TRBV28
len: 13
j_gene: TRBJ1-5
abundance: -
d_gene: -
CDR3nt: TGTGCCAGCAGTTCCCATAGCAATCAGCCCCAGCATTTT
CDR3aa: CASSSHSNQPQHF

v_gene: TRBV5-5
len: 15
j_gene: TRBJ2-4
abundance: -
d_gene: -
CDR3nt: TGTGCCAGCAGCGGCGGGGGCAGGAGCCAAAACATTCAGTACTTC
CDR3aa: CASSGGGRSQNIQYF

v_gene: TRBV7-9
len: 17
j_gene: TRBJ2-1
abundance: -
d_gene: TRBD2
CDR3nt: TGTGCCAGCAGCTTAGTCGGGACTAGCGGGATTCGTAATGAGCAGTTCTTC
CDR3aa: CASSLVGTSGIRNEQFF

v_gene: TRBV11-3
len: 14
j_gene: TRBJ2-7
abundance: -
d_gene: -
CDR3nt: TGTGCCAGCAGCCGTAGGGACGACTTCAGGGGCCTGTCATTC
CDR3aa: CASSRRDDFRGLSF

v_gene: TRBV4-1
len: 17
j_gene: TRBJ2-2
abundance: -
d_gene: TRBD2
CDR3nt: TGCGCCAGCAGCCAATCCCCGGGACTAGCGGTCGGGATGAGTGTGTTTTTT
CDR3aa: CASSQSPGLAVGMSVFF

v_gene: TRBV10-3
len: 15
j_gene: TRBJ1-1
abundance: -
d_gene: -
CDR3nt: TGTGCCATCAGTGAGAGGGAGAACATGAACACTGAAGCTTTCTTT
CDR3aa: CAISERENMNTEAFF

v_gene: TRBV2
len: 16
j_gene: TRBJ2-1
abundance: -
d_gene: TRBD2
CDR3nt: TGTGCCACCGGGACTAGCGGAGCTAACTCCTACAATGAGCAGTTCTTC
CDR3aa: CATGTSGANSYNEQFF

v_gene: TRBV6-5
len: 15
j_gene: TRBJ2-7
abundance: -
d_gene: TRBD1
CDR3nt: TGTGCCAGCAGTTCCGGACAGGGTCAGTACCACGAGCAGTACTTC
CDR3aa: CASSSGQGQYHEQYF

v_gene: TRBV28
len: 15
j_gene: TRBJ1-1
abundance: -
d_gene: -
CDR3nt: TGTGCCAGCAGCCACTGGACGGACATGAACACTGAAGCTTTCTTT
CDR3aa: CASSHWTDMNTEAFF

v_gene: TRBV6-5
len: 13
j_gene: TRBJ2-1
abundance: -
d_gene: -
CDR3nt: TGTGCCAGCACAAGGGGGGGATCGCATGAGCAGTTCTTC
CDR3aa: CASTRGGSHEQFF

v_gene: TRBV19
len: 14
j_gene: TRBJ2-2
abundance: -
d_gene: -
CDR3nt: TGTGCCAGTAGCCTGGAGGGGACCACCGGGGAGCTGTTTTTT
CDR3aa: CASSLEGTTGELFF

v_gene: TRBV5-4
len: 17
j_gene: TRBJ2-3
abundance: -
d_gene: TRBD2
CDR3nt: TGTGCCAGCAGCTTGCCGGGGACTAGCGGGAGTGCAGATGCGCAGTATTTT
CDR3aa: CASSLPGTSGSADAQYF

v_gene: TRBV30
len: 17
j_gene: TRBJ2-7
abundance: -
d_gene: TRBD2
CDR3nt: TGTGCCTGGAGTGCCCTCCGCGGGGGGACCCTATCCTACGAGCAGTACTTC
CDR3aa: CAWSALRGGTLSYEQYF

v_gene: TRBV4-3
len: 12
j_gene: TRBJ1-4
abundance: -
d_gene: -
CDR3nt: TGCGCCAGCAGCCTTCAACTCGGAAAACTGTTTTTT
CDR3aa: CASSLQLGKLFF

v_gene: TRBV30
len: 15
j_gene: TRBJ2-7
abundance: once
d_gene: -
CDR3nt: TGTGCCTGGAGGGAAGCAGGGGTTCTAGCCTACGAGCAGTACTTC
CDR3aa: CAWREAGVLAYEQYF

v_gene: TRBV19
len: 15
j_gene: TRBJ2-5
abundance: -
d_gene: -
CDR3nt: TGTGCCAGTAGTACCGCATGGGGCGGCCAAGAGACCCAGTACTTC
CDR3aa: CASSTAWGGQETQYF

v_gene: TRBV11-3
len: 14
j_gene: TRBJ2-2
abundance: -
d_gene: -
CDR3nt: TGTGCCAGCAGCTTAGGAGAGAACACCGGGGAGCTGTTTTTT
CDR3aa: CASSLGENTGELFF

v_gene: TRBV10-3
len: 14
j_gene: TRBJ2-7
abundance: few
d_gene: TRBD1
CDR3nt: TGTGCCATCAGTAGGGACAGGGGGTTTGAAGAGCAGTACTTC
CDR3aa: CAISRDRGFEEQYF

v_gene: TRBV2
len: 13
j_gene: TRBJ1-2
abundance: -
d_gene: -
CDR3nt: TGTGCCAGCAGTGAGGGGCCGTTCTCTGGCTACACCTTC
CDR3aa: CASSEGPFSGYTF